This T cell receptor beta chain was identified during a study of blood T cell repertoires in COVID-19. For the study at large: Whether acute or convalescent, the COVID-19 samples came from the United States, Italy and Spain.

The count of this clone is one. Authors' processing steps: By means of reference gene primer amplification, nucleated cell counts were estimated. Sequencing was performed with immunoSEQ multiplex PCR; in TCRdb, only in-frame clones are kept and a portion is missing. The DNA gave D and trimming, while V, J and clone size come from that table. The sample includes 100,000 to 120,000 clones, roughly 85% of them seen just once. Sequenced input: peripheral blood. This sequence was found in a woman over 75 with active or convalescent COVID-19.

CDR3 in DNA: TGCAGCCTTTTTCGCACAGATACGCAGTATTTT. Residues: CSLFRTDTQYF. The chain links TRBV20-1 to TRBJ2-3; the D is unclear. Per germline, CDR1 DFQATT and CDR2 SNEGSKA (reference sequence). The CDR3 is made up of 11 amino acids.